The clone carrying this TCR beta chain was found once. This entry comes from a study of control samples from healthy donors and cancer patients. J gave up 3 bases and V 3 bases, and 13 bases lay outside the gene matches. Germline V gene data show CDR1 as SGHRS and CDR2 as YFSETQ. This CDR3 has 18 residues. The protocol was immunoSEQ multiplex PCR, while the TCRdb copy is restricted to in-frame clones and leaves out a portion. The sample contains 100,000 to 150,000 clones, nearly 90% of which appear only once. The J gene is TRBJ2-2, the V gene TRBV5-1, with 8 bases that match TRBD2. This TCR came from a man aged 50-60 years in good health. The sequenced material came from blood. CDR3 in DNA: TGCGCCAGCAGCTGGACGCCAGCCGGGGGGGCTGACACCGGGGAGCTGTTTTTT. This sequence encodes CASSWTPAGGADTGELFF.